This T cell receptor (beta chain) was sequenced for a study of OX40 agonist ivuxolimab in advanced cancers. As for the study in general: Eligibility admitted prior anti-PD-1, anti-PD-L1 or anti-CTLA-4 therapy; 30% to 40% had some. General study results and limits: The antigen specificity of the peripheral T cells (those that were expanded) was not determined. Partial responders at 0.1-3.0 mg/kg had among the lowest clonal expansion.

Produced via immunoSEQ multiplex PCR; TCRdb's table is partial and in-frame only. Of roughly 100,000 clones in the sample, 95% to 97% were seen once. V lost 1 base and J lost 0, with 9 bases in between. This CDR3 contains 15 residues. Germline values: CDR1 LGHNA, CDR2 YSLEER. Worth noting for this clone: Its antigen remains unidentified.

The chain has TRBV4-3 and TRBJ2-5; D possibly corresponds to TRBD1 (6 bases). Specimen: CD4+ or CD8+ T cells sorted from blood, collected in a trial of the OX40 agonist ivuxolimab. This receptor was taken from an adult with an advanced solid tumor such as melanoma, head and neck, liver or kidney cancer. CDR3 nucleotide sequence: TGCGCCAGCAGCCAAGGGACAGATTACCAAGAGACCCAGTACTTC. This encodes CASSQGTDYQETQYF.